This paragraph covers one T cell receptor beta chain sequence. The antigen remains undetermined. Partitioning of CD4+ cells yielded a CD45RA+ naive subset and a CD45RA-negative memory subset. The CDR3 loop spans 12 amino acids. Germline V gene lookup returns CDR1 ENHRY and CDR2 SYGVKD. Trimming pared 0 bases from V and 7 bases from J, leaving 4 bases between. These data come from a study of shared clonotypes between healthy human individuals. Study outcomes and limitations: Non-shared clonotypes showed lower generation probabilities than clonotypes common to all four donors.

Execution of the assay was at deep level. Several immunoSEQ 96-well plates shared each subset's DNA, each plate a replicate. The repertoire was sequenced with immunoSEQ multiplex PCR; TCRdb's copy has only in-frame clones and lacks some. The sample holds 950,000 to 1,100,000 clones, around 74% seen once. V is TRBV10-3 and J is TRBJ2-1; D unresolved. The receptor was isolated from a man aged 18 to 29 in good health. The source material was memory CD4+ T cells sorted from blood. Subset defined: CD45RA-negative fraction. The CDR3 here is CAISESSNEQFF. The CDR3 DNA reads as TGTGCCATCAGTGAGTCTTCGAATGAGCAGTTCTTC.